This T cell receptor beta chain emerged from a study of regulatory T cells in long-lasting Graves disease. There are 14 residues in the CDR3. V lost 4 bases, J lost 0 bases, and 7 bases lay in between. Germline loops: CDR1 SQVTM, CDR2 ANQGSEA. Documented time point: persistent/refractory GD, antithyroid drugs over 5 years with positive TRAb. There was RNA extracted from PBMCs, and the TCR library was made from it. Assembly of TCR beta libraries relied on iRepertoire HTBI primers together with Arm-PCR of CDR3 regions. TCRdb reprocessed the multiplex PCR reads with MiXCR, giving one entry per CDR3 protein. The sample holds 600,000 to 850,000 distinct CDR3 sequences, about 32% seen once.

This chain joins TRBV29-1 and TRBJ2-6; no reliable D call. This specimen was peripheral blood mononuclear cells (PBMCs), taken when the disease was refractory, from a patient treated with antithyroid drugs. The sequence was obtained from a female donor with Graves disease. CDR3 DNA sequence: TGCAGCGTTGCGTCGGTCTCTGGGGCCAACGTCCTGACTTTC. This translates into CSVASVSGANVLTF. The variable domain in full, completed from reference TRBV29-1 and TRBJ2-6, reads SAVISQKPSRDICQRGTSLTIQCQVDSQVTMMFWYRQQPGQSLTLIATANQGSEATYESGFVIDKFPISRPNLTFSTLTVSNMSPEDSSIYLCSVASVSGANVLTFGAGSRLTVL.